Listed below are T cell receptor beta chains from one sample, sequenced in a study of T cell changes during pregnancy in multiple sclerosis. This table comes from immunoSEQ multiplex PCR, and its TCRdb copy is limited to in-frame clones, with some not included. The data show roughly 70,000 clones, approximately 90% seen once. The sample consisted of peripheral blood, taken in the third trimester of pregnancy. The receptor source for this set is a female donor with multiple sclerosis, enrolled in a pregnancy study. Both conserved end residues are part of each CDR3. A D gene is named only where the DNA matches it firmly. The listing skips clone size in some rows; elsewhere it reads once, few, many or a size class.

>-|-|TRBJ2-2|TRBV5-4
CASSPDSNTGELFF
TGTGCCAGCAGCCCCGACTCGAACACCGGGGAGCTGTTTTTT
>-|-|TRBJ2-2|TRBV7-6
CASSQGVGVGTGELFF
TGTGCCAGCAGCCAAGGAGTGGGAGTGGGCACCGGGGAGCTGTTTTTT
>TRBD1|once|TRBJ1-4|TRBV19
CASSDPRGLANEKLFF
TGTGCCAGTAGTGACCCCAGGGGGCTGGCTAATGAAAAACTGTTTTTT
>-|-|TRBJ2-1|TRBV6-5
CASSQQDEQFF
TGTGCCAGCAGCCAACAGGATGAGCAGTTCTTC
>-|-|TRBJ2-3|TRBV5-1
CASSFSGSAGTDTQYF
TGCGCCAGCAGCTTTTCCGGGAGCGCCGGGACAGATACGCAGTATTTT
>TRBD1|-|TRBJ1-1|TRBV5-1
CASSLAGTGSTEAFF
TGCGCCAGCAGCCTAGCCGGGACAGGGAGTACTGAAGCTTTCTTT
>-|-|TRBJ1-2|TRBV4-2
CASSQVETGYTF
TGTGCCAGCAGCCAAGTGGAGACGGGCTACACCTTC
>-|-|TRBJ1-3|TRBV6-6
CASSYVDIPRGNTIYF
TGTGCCAGCAGTTACGTCGACATCCCGAGAGGAAACACCATATATTTT
>-|-|TRBJ2-1|TRBV5-1
CASSLDPTGRSYNEQFF
TGCGCCAGCAGCTTGGACCCGACAGGCCGCTCCTACAATGAGCAGTTCTTC
>-|-|TRBJ2-2|TRBV18
CASSPSDRHTGELFF
TGTGCCAGCTCACCCAGTGACAGACACACCGGGGAGCTGTTTTTT
>-|-|TRBJ2-3|TRBV6-1
CASRRESGVDTQYF
TGTGCCAGCAGACGTGAGTCAGGGGTAGATACGCAGTATTTT
>-|-|TRBJ2-7|TRBV12-5
CASVRGWNEQYF
TGTGCTAGTGTGAGAGGCTGGAACGAGCAGTACTTC
>TRBD2|-|TRBJ2-2|TRBV2
CASSGFSGEPNTGELFF
TGTGCCAGCAGTGGTTTCAGCGGGGAACCGAACACCGGGGAGCTGTTTTTT
>-|-|TRBJ2-6|TRBV30
CAWRGPGEGNVLTF
TGTGCCTGGAGGGGACCAGGGGAGGGCAACGTCCTGACTTTC
>-|-|TRBJ2-2|TRBV7-9
CAGWGERTGELFF
TGTGCCGGTTGGGGGGAGAGGACCGGGGAGCTGTTTTTT
>-|-|TRBJ1-2|TRBV6-1
CASSEELNYGYTF
TGTGCCAGCAGTGAAGAGCTTAACTATGGCTACACCTTC
>TRBD1|-|TRBJ1-2|TRBV27
CASSLRRDRAYGYTF
TGTGCCAGCAGTTTACGAAGGGACAGGGCGTATGGCTACACCTTC
>TRBD2|-|TRBJ2-7|TRBV7-9
CASSFERGAAYEQYF
TGTGCCAGCAGCTTTGAGCGGGGGGCTGCCTACGAGCAGTACTTC
>TRBD1|-|TRBJ1-4|TRBV19
CASSTRGLPNEKLFF
TGTGCCAGTAGTACCAGGGGGCTGCCTAATGAAAAACTGTTTTTT
>-|few|TRBJ1-2|TRBV9
CASSVGQGSYGYTF
TGTGCCAGCAGCGTAGGTCAGGGGAGCTATGGCTACACCTTC
>-|-|TRBJ2-7|TRBV6-6
CASSYLRGGSYEQYF
TGTGCCAGCAGTTACTTAAGGGGCGGCTCCTACGAGCAGTACTTC
>TRBD1|-|TRBJ2-6|TRBV6-5
CASSWTGVAGANVLTF
TGTGCCAGCAGTTGGACAGGGGTCGCTGGGGCCAACGTCCTGACTTTC
>-|-|TRBJ1-6|TRBV11-2
CASSLARQVVTLHF
TGTGCCAGCAGCTTAGCAAGACAGGTTGTTACCCTCCACTTT
>TRBD2|-|TRBJ2-5|TRBV5-4
CASSLGLAGLETQYF
TGTGCCAGCAGCCTGGGACTAGCGGGACTAGAGACCCAGTACTTC
>TRBD2|-|TRBJ2-1|TRBV7-8
CASSGTSGYNEQFF
TGTGCCAGCAGCGGGACTAGCGGCTACAATGAGCAGTTCTTC
>-|-|TRBJ2-5|TRBV19
CASSIAQETQYF
TGTGCCAGTAGTATAGCACAAGAGACCCAGTACTTC
>-|-|TRBJ1-6|TRBV15
CATSRDYGPLHF
TGTGCCACCAGCAGAGATTACGGACCCCTCCACTTT
>-|-|TRBJ2-7|TRBV18
CASSRLQADEQYF
TGTGCCAGCTCACGCTTGCAGGCTGACGAGCAGTACTTC
>-|-|TRBJ1-3|TRBV19
CASSIAVSGNTIYF
TGTGCCAGTAGTATAGCGGTCTCTGGAAACACCATATATTTT
>TRBD2|-|TRBJ2-7|TRBV5-1
CASSPLTSGSGYEQYF
TGCGCCAGCAGCCCCCTAACTAGCGGGAGCGGGTACGAGCAGTACTTC
>TRBD2|-|TRBJ2-3|TRBV11-3
CASSLGTSGETDTQYF
TGTGCCAGCAGCTTGGGGACTAGCGGGGAGACAGATACGCAGTATTTT
>-|-|TRBJ1-5|TRBV19
CASTSSAAASQPQHF
TGTGCCAGTACCTCCTCCGCGGCAGCTAGTCAGCCCCAGCATTTT
>-|-|TRBJ1-1|TRBV5-1
CASSLGQVMNTEAFF
TGCGCCAGCAGCTTGGGACAAGTCATGAACACTGAAGCTTTCTTT
>-|few|TRBJ2-1|TRBV11-3
CASSRPPRDNEQFF
TGTGCCAGCAGCCGGCCACCCAGGGACAATGAGCAGTTCTTC
>TRBD1|once|TRBJ2-7|TRBV6-5
CASSKDRDSYEQYF
TGTGCCAGCAGTAAGGACAGGGACTCCTACGAGCAGTACTTC
>TRBD2|-|TRBJ2-1|TRBV4-1
CASSQDSAARIAGGRNEQFF
TGCGCCAGCAGCCAAGATTCCGCAGCGAGAATAGCGGGGGGGCGGAATGAGCAGTTCTTC
>TRBD2|-|TRBJ2-2|TRBV5-1
CASSYLAGGTGELFF
TGCGCCAGCAGCTATCTAGCGGGCGGCACCGGGGAGCTGTTTTTT
>TRBD1|-|TRBJ2-3|TRBV5-5
CASSWTGSTDTQYF
TGTGCCAGCAGCTGGACAGGTAGCACAGATACGCAGTATTTT
>TRBD2|-|TRBJ2-2|TRBV19
CASSLGGGLTGELFF
TGTGCCAGTAGTCTAGGCGGGGGTCTCACCGGGGAGCTGTTTTTT
>-|-|TRBJ2-5|TRBV18
CASSPPLISTQYF
TGTGCCAGCTCACCCCCTTTAATCTCGACCCAGTACTTC
>TRBD1|-|TRBJ2-7|TRBV9
CASSVGDDRGAAYEQYF
TGTGCCAGCAGCGTAGGGGATGACAGGGGGGCAGCATACGAGCAGTACTTC